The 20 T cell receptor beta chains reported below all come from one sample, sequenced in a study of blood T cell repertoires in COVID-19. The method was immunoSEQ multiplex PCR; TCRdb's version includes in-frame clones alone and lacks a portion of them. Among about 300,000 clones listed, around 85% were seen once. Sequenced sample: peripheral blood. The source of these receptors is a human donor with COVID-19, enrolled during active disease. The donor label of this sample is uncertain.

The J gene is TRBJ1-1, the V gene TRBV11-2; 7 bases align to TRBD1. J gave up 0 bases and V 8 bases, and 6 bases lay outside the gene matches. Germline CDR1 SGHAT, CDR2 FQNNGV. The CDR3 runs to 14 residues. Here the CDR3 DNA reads TGTGCCAGCGTCTGGACAGGCTTGAACACTGAAGCTTTCTTT. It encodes CASVWTGLNTEAFF.

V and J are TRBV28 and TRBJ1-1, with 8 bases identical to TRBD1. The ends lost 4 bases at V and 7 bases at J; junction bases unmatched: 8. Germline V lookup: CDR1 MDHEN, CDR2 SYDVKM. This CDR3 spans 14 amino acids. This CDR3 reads CASSWTGQRGEAFF. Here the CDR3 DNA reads TGTGCCAGCAGTTGGACAGGGCAACGGGGTGAAGCTTTCTTT.

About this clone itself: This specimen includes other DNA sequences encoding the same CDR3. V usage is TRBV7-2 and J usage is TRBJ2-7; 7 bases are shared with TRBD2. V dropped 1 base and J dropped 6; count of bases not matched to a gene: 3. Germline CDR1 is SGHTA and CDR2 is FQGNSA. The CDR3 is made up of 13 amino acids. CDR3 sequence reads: CASSLGLAREQYF. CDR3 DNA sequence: TGTGCCAGCAGCTTAGGACTAGCCCGCGAGCAGTACTTC.

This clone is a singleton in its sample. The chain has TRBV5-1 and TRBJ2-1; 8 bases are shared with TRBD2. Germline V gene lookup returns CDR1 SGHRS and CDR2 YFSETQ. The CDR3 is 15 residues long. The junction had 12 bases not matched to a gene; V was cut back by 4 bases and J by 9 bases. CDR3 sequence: CASSRGQREFGEQFF. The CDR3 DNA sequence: TGCGCCAGCAGCCGTGGGCAGCGGGAGTTCGGTGAGCAGTTCTTC.

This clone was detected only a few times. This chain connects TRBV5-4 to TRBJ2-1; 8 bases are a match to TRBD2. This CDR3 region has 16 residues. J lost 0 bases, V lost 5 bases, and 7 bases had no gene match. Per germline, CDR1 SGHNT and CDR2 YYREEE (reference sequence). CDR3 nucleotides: TGTGCCAGCAGTGCCCCGGGACTAGTCTCCTACAATGAGCAGTTCTTC. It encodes CASSAPGLVSYNEQFF.

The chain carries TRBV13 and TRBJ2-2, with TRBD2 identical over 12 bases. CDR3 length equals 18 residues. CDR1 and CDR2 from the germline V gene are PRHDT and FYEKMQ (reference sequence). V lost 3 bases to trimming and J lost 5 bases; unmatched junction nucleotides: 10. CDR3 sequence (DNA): TGTGCCAGCAGCTTTTGGACTAGCGGGAATCCGTATACCGGGGAGCTGTTTTTT. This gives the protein CASSFWTSGNPYTGELFF.

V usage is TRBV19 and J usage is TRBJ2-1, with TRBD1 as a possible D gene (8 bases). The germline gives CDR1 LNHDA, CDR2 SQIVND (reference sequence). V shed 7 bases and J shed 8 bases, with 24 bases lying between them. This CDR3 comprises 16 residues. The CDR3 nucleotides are TGTGCCAGTACACAGGGGGGGACGCCCTCAAGGGATGAGCAGTTCTTC. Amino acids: CASTQGGTPSRDEQFF.

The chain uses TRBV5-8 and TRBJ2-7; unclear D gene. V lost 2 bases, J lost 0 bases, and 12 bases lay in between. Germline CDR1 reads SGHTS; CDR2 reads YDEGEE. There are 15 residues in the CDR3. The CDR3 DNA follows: TGTGCCAGCAGCTTTTTTACAGCTGTCTCCTACGAGCAGTACTTC. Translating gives CASSFFTAVSYEQYF.

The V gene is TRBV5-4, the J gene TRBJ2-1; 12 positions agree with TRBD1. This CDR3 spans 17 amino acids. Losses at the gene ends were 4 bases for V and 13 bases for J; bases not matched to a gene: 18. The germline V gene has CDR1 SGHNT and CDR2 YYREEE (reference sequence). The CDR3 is CASSAGTGGFRGVAQFF. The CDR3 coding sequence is TGTGCCAGCAGCGCCGGGACAGGGGGCTTTAGAGGTGTAGCCCAGTTCTTC.

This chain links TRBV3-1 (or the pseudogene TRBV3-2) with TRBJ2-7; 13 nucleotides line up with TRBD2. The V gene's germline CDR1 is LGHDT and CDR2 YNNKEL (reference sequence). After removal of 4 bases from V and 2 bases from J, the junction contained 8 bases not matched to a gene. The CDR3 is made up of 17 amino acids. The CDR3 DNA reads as TGTGCCAGCAGCCCCCTGGGACTAGCGGGGCCTGCCTACGAGCAGTACTTC. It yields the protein CASSPLGLAGPAYEQYF.

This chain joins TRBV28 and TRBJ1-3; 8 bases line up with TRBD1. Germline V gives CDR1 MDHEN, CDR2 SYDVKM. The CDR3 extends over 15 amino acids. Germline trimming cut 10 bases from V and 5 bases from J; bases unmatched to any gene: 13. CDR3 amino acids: CAIKRPGTGRNTIYF. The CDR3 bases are TGTGCCATCAAAAGGCCAGGGACAGGACGAAACACCATATATTTT.

In DNA form, the CDR3 reads TGCGCCAGCACAAAGGCAGCGGGAGGGCCGGGAGAGACCCAGTACTTC. Its protein is CASTKAAGGPGETQYF. This sequence joins TRBV5-1 and TRBJ2-5, with 10 bases lining up with TRBD2. This CDR3 comprises 16 residues. V shed 6 bases, J shed 4 bases, and the junction held 12 bases outside the gene matches. Germline CDR1 and CDR2: SGHRS and YFSETQ.

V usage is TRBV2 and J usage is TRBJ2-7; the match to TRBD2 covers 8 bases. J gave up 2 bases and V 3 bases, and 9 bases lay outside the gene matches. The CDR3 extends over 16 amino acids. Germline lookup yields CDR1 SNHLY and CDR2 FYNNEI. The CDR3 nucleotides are TGTGCCAGCAGTGAGGCTAGGGGACTAGTCGCCTACGAGCAGTACTTC. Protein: CASSEARGLVAYEQYF.

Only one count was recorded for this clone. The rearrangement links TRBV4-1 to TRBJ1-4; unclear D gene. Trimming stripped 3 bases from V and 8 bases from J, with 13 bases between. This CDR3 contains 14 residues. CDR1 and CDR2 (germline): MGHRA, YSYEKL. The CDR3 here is CASSQDRELEKLFF. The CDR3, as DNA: TGCGCCAGCAGCCAGGACCGGGAGTTGGAAAAACTGTTTTTT.

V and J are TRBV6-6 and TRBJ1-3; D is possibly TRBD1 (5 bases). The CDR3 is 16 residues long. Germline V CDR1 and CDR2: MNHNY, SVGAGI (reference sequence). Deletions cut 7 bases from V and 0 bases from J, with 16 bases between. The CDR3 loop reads CASTGADNNSGNTIYF. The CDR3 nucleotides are TGTGCCAGCACGGGTGCGGACAACAACTCTGGAAACACCATATATTTT.

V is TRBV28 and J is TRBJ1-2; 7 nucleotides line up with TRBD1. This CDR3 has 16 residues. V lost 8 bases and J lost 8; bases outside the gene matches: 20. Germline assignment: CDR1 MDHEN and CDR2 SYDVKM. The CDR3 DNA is TGTGCCAGCCGAACGACAGGGTCCCCGTTAACGGGAGGCTACACCTTC. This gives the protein CASRTTGSPLTGGYTF.

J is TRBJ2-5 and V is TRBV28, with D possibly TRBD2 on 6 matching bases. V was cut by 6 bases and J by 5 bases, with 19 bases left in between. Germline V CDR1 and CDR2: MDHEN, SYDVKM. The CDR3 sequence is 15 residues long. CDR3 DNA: TGTGCCAGCAGCCCCTCGGGCGGAGGGTCCGAGACCCAGTACTTC. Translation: CASSPSGGGSETQYF. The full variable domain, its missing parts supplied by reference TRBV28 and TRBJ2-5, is DVKVTQSSRYLVKRTGEKVFLECVQDMDHENMFWYRQDPGLGLRLIYFSYDVKMKEKGDIPEGYSVSREKKERFSLILESASTNQTSMYLCASSPSGGGSETQYFGPGTRLLVL.

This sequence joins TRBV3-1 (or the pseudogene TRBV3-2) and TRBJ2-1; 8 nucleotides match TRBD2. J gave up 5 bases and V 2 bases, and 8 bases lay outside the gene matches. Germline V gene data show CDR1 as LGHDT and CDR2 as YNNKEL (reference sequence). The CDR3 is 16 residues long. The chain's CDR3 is CASSQLAVAGHNEQFF. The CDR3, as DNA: TGTGCCAGCAGCCAACTTGCGGTAGCGGGACACAATGAGCAGTTCTTC.

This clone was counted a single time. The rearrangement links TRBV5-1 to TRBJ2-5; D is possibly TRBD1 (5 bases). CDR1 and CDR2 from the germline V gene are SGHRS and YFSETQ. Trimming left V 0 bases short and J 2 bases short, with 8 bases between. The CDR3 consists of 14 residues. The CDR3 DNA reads TGCGCCAGCAGCTTGGCCCCAGGGCAAGAGACCCAGTACTTC. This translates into CASSLAPGQETQYF.

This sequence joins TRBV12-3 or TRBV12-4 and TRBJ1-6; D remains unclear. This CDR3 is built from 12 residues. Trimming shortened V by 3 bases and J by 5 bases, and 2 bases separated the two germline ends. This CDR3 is CASSFNNSPLHF. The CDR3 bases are TGTGCCAGCAGTTTCAATAATTCACCCCTCCACTTT.